This T cell receptor (beta chain) comes out of a study of OX40 agonist ivuxolimab in advanced cancers. On the study more broadly: In this trial design, patients received ivuxolimab intravenously at 0.01 to 10 mg/kg every 2 weeks.

Points on this clone: Its antigen is not identified.

The V and J ends lost 0 bases and 0 bases respectively, with 6 bases between them. The CDR3 has 14 residues. Notes on the study in general: Clonal expansion by week 6 occurred in CD4+ and CD8+ blood T cells (at 0.1 to 3.0 mg/kg). Nonresponders included some who also had low normalized T-cell clonal expansion.

Measured with immunoSEQ multiplex PCR; TCRdb has only the in-frame clones, and not every one. The sample holds about 35,000 clones, around four fifths seen once. The genes are TRBV5-3 and TRBJ1-1; D remains ambiguous. TRBV5-3 is identified as an open reading frame with a role that is uncertain. Sequencing used CD4+ or CD8+ T cells sorted from blood, obtained in a trial of the OX40 agonist ivuxolimab. The receptor comes from an adult with an advanced solid tumor such as melanoma, head and neck, liver or kidney cancer. The CDR3 DNA follows: TGTGCCAGAAGCTTGGACAGTTTGAACACTGAAGCTTTCTTT. It codes for CARSLDSLNTEAFF.